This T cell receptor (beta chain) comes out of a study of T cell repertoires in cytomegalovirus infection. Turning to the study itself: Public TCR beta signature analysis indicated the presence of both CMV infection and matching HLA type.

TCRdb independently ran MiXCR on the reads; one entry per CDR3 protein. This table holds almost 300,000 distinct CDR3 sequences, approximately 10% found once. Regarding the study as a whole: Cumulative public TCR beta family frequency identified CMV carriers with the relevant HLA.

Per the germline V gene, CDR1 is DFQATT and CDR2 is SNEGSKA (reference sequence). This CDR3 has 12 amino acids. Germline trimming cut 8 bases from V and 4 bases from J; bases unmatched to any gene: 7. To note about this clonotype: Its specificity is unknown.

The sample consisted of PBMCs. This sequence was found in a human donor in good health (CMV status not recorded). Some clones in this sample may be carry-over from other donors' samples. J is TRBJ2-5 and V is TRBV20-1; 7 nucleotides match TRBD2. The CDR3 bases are TGCAGTCAACCAGCGGGGCGAGAGACCCAGTACTTC. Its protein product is CSQPAGRETQYF.